Described below is a single T cell receptor beta chain sequence and its context. Its recognized antigen is unknown. Per-base quality was not reported, and no clone a single base away is much larger than it. These data originate in a study of shared clonotypes between healthy human individuals (dated by TCRdb to the early 2020s). In the study overall: The cohort included three men and a couple of women between 18 and 49 years of age. For each donor, three plates each were used for CD4 naive and CD4 memory, two plates were used for CD8 naive, and one plate was used for CD8 memory. The study deeply sequenced blood TCR repertoires of about five healthy adults to estimate repertoire size and the extent of clonotype sharing between individuals. Libraries were prepared and TCR repertoires were sequenced by different laboratories using diverse techniques, in order to increase sequencing depth and limit assay-specific biases. Leukapheresis yielded between about 0.94 and 9.5 billion PBMCs per donor. Points the paper makes about the study in general: Compared with non-shared clonotypes, the clonotypes found in all four sorted-subset donors had higher generation probabilities. The genetic and exposure-history diversity represented was limited by the small number of donors. Sampling was restricted to blood, and TCR repertoires in tissues likely differ from the TCR repertoires found in blood. Estimated clonotype richness was generally larger for naive than for memory subsets. Pairwise subsampling indicated that sequencing depth was expected to affect the degree of clonotype sharing among donors. Incomplete sequencing was indicated by rarefaction of sorted-subset datasets, despite the large sequencing depth. When a few donors were compared, the shared fraction of clonotypes was about 5% for naive CD4, around 4% for naive CD8, 2% to 2.5% for memory CD4, and 0.3% to 0.5% for memory CD8.

Using the deep immunoSEQ assay, TCR CDR3 regions were amplified from genomic DNA by multiplex PCR. For each cell subset, the extracted genomic DNA was distributed evenly across all wells of several immunoSEQ 96-well plates, and each plate served as one replicate. For sorted subsets, approximately 210 ng genomic DNA, equal to tens of thousands of T cell genomes, was loaded into each replicate PCR. Purified libraries were quantified with a Qubit 3.0 fluorometer, sized on a Bioanalyzer 2100, and re-quantified with the KAPA Library Quantification kit. Every immunoSEQ 96-well plate was sequenced on a separate single-read 150-cycle Illumina NextSeq 550 flow cell. From the authors' description of their analysis: The immunoSEQ output contained only junctional sequences without quality scores, so filtering could not match that applied to full-length reads. Sequences were annotated with PyIR, a Python wrapper for IgBLAST v1.9, and V/J genes and CDR3 were assigned using IMGT germline references. Reads with weak V/J assignments (E-value above 1e-6), missing CDR3, stop codons, out-of-frame junctions, or ambiguous translated residues were removed. V3J clonotypes were defined by identical inferred V gene, J gene, and CDR3 amino acid sequence. Percentage overlap between repertoires was calculated by dividing the number of shared unique clonotypes by the size of the smaller repertoire. RTK rarefaction, the Chao1 estimator, and Recon v2.1 estimates of unobserved clonotypes were used to assess repertoire richness. For all TCRbeta clonotypes obtained by the gDNA method from four donors, generation probabilities were computed with OLGA. Here the immuneACCESS table is served through TCRdb, limited to in-frame sequences with V and J called. Missing clones are a known gap in these copies; in checked studies unresolved V genes cover under half, and the rest lacks a known reason. V, J and clone size reflect that table, while D and trimming were determined from the DNA. The sample table shows about 2 million clones, and about 95% are seen once. The ten largest clones represent around 1% of the sample.

CDR1 and CDR2 are drawn from the germline V gene (reference sequence): MNHNY, SVGAGI. V has 9 bases trimmed and J has 8 bases trimmed; junction bases matching no gene number 12. The CDR3, cysteine through phenylalanine, is 13 amino acids long. Only the CDR3 DNA is retained, 39 bases long and in frame from the first base. CD8 naive samples were CD45RO-negative cells positively selected for CCR7, giving a CD45RA+CCR7+ population that excluded TemRA cells. The donors were healthy, HIV-negative adults with no recently reported acute infections or vaccinations. All donors were Caucasian adults living in Nashville, Tennessee, USA. After blood collection by leukapheresis, PBMCs were isolated using Ficoll-Histopaque density gradient centrifugation and then cryopreserved in the vapor phase of liquid nitrogen. Analytical flow cytometry was used to check the purity and quantity of every magnetically sorted T cell population. Genomic DNA was isolated from every sorted fraction and measured by UV absorbance on a Nanodrop 2000c.

The rearrangement combines TRBV6-6 with TRBJ1-2, with 7 junctional bases fitting TRBD1. The TCR was taken from a man younger than 35 in good health. The specimen was naive CD8+ T cells sorted from blood. The cell subset or site label, as the study defines it: CD45RA+CCR7+. The sequenced DNA is TGTGCCAGTAGGGGACAGCTCGGTGAGGGCTACACCTTC. It translates to CASRGQLGEGYTF.